This is a list of T cell receptor beta chains from one sample in a study of vaccination effects on CD4 cells after COVID-19. Their specific antigens are unknown. Data came from immunoSEQ multiplex PCR; TCRdb stores just in-frame clones and leaves some out. Among some 25,000 clones, 60% to 85% were seen once, and the ten largest hold roughly a quarter. Sample: CD4+ T cells from PBMCs cultured with HCoV-NL63 spike peptides, taken after COVID-19 vaccination. All receptors derive from a human donor who received a COVID-19 vaccine. CDR3s include the opening cysteine and the closing phenylalanine or tryptophan. D genes are given only for firm matches. Where a row states a size, it is once, few, many or the class of an expanded clone; other rows omit it.

clone size | D gene | J gene | V gene | CDR3 length | CDR3 DNA | CDR3 protein
NA | NA | TRBJ2-3 | TRBV7-2 | 14 | TGTGCCAGCAGCTTTCAGGGAAGGGGGGATACGCAGTATTTT | CASSFQGRGDTQYF
NA | NA | TRBJ1-1 | TRBV6-2/TRBV6-3 | 15 | TGTGCCAGCAGTTACTCGAGGGCAGGGAACACTGAAGCTTTCTTT | CASSYSRAGNTEAFF
NA | NA | TRBJ2-3 | TRBV9 | 13 | TGTGCCAGCAGCGCGGAGAGGACAGATACGCAGTATTTT | CASSAERTDTQYF
NA | TRBD1 | TRBJ2-7 | TRBV30 | 12 | TGTGCCTCTGGACAGGTATCAAACGAGCAGTACTTC | CASGQVSNEQYF
NA | NA | TRBJ2-2 | TRBV7-3 | 13 | TGTGCCTCCAGAACGGGCCCCGCCGGGGAGCTGTTTTTT | CASRTGPAGELFF
NA | NA | TRBJ1-1 | TRBV5-4 | 15 | TGTGCCAGCAGCTCGGGTCGAGGGGGGAACACTGAAGCTTTCTTT | CASSSGRGGNTEAFF
NA | NA | TRBJ1-4 | TRBV13 | 14 | TGTGCCAGCGGGACCTACGCTTCTAATGAAAAACTGTTTTTT | CASGTYASNEKLFF
NA | TRBD2 | TRBJ2-3 | TRBV5-1 | 16 | TGCGCCAGCAGCACCTTAGCGGGGGCCAGCACAGATACGCAGTATTTT | CASSTLAGASTDTQYF
once | NA | TRBJ1-1 | TRBV7-2 | 15 | TGTGCCAGCAGCTTATCTCAGGGGTTGGGCACTGAAGCTTTCTTT | CASSLSQGLGTEAFF
NA | NA | TRBJ1-1 | TRBV27 | 14 | TGTGCCAGCAGTTGGGGACCGAGGAACACTGAAGCTTTCTTT | CASSWGPRNTEAFF
NA | NA | TRBJ1-2 | TRBV4-1 | 13 | TGCGCCAGCAGCCAAGAAAGTAACTATGGCTACACCTTC | CASSQESNYGYTF
NA | TRBD2 | TRBJ2-1 | TRBV6-2/TRBV6-3 | 14 | TGTGCCAGCAGTTATACTAGCGGGAGCAATGAGCAGTTCTTC | CASSYTSGSNEQFF
few | NA | TRBJ1-2 | TRBV3-1/TRBV3-2 | 16 | TGTGCCAGCAGCCAAGATCGCGGGGGCGCTTTGGATGGCTACACCTTC | CASSQDRGGALDGYTF
NA | NA | TRBJ2-2 | TRBV27 | 14 | TGTGCCAGCAGTGATACAGGGTCGGGCGGGGAGCTGTTTTTT | CASSDTGSGGELFF
once | NA | TRBJ1-5 | TRBV30 | 16 | TGTGCCTCCGAACCATCCGACAGGCCGGTAGGGAAGCCCCAGCATTTT | CASEPSDRPVGKPQHF
NA | TRBD1 | TRBJ1-2 | TRBV5-4 | 13 | TGTGCCAGCAGCCCGGACAGGGAATATGGCTACACCTTC | CASSPDREYGYTF
NA | TRBD1 | TRBJ2-7 | TRBV5-1 | 14 | TGCGCCAGCAGCCGGACAGGGCGCACCTACGAGCAGTACTTC | CASSRTGRTYEQYF
NA | TRBD1 | TRBJ1-3 | TRBV19 | 15 | TGTGCCAGTAGTCCCAGGGGGCTTGGTGGAAACACCATATATTTT | CASSPRGLGGNTIYF
NA | TRBD2 | TRBJ2-3 | TRBV7-2 | 19 | TGTGCCAGCAGCTTATACTTGGTTGCGGGGGGGCTCCCCACAGATACGCAGTATTTT | CASSLYLVAGGLPTDTQYF
NA | NA | TRBJ2-1 | TRBV7-8 | 13 | TGTGCCAGCAGCCCCCCCCGGGAAGATGAGCAGTTCTTC | CASSPPREDEQFF
NA | NA | TRBJ2-1 | TRBV21-1 | 13 | TGTGCCAGCATCCTAGACAGGGGCAATGAGCAGTTCTTC | CASILDRGNEQFF
NA | NA | TRBJ2-1 | TRBV28 | 15 | TGTGCCAGCAGTTTACTGGGCGGGCTAGCGAATGAGCAGTTCTTC | CASSLLGGLANEQFF
NA | NA | TRBJ2-7 | TRBV7-2 | 17 | TGTGCCAGCAGCTTAGGAGTAACGGGCAGTGGGGCCTACGAGCAGTACTTC | CASSLGVTGSGAYEQYF
NA | NA | TRBJ2-1 | TRBV3-1/TRBV3-2 | 14 | TGTGCCAGCAGCCAATCGGACGCCTACAATGAGCAGTTCTTC | CASSQSDAYNEQFF
NA | NA | TRBJ1-1 | TRBV5-1 | 14 | TGCGCCAGCAGCTTGGGAGGGGTTATGGGTGAAGCTTTCTTT | CASSLGGVMGEAFF
NA | NA | TRBJ2-2 | TRBV7-9 | 15 | TGTGCCAGCAGCCGAAGGGACGGAGGCACCGGGGAGCTGTTTTTT | CASSRRDGGTGELFF
few | TRBD1 | TRBJ1-1 | TRBV4-1 | 17 | TGCGCCAGCAGCCACGAGGCCACCGGGACGGACAGGACTGAAGCTTTCTTT | CASSHEATGTDRTEAFF
NA | NA | TRBJ2-2 | TRBV19 | 14 | TGTGCCAGTAGTACGCGGGACCCCACCGGGGAGCTGTTTTTT | CASSTRDPTGELFF
few | TRBD1 | TRBJ1-1 | TRBV2 | 14 | TGTGCCAGTTGCCCGGGACAGGGGAACACTGAAGCTTTCTTT | CASCPGQGNTEAFF
few | TRBD1 | TRBJ2-2 | TRBV5-4 | 15 | TGTGCCAGCAGCCAGGGACAGACAAACACCGGGGAGCTGTTTTTT | CASSQGQTNTGELFF
NA | NA | TRBJ1-1 | TRBV6-5 | 13 | TGTGCCAGCACCCGGGACGAGAACACTGAAGCTTTCTTT | CASTRDENTEAFF
NA | NA | TRBJ1-2 | TRBV6-4 | 13 | TGTGCCAGCAGCAGGGGTGAGGGCTATGGCTACACCTTC | CASSRGEGYGYTF
NA | NA | TRBJ1-2 | TRBV6-1 | 13 | TGTGCCAGCAGTGCGCCTACTAACTATGGCTACACCTTC | CASSAPTNYGYTF
NA | NA | TRBJ2-7 | TRBV6-5 | 14 | TGTGCCAGCAGTCGCCCGGGACCGCAGAACGAGCAGTACTTC | CASSRPGPQNEQYF
NA | NA | TRBJ2-1 | TRBV6-5 | 15 | TGTGCCAGCAGTTACTCGTTCACTCTCCCCAATGAGCAGTTCTTC | CASSYSFTLPNEQFF
NA | TRBD2 | TRBJ2-5 | TRBV6-2/TRBV6-3 | 15 | TGTGCCAGCAGTTTGACTAGCGGGGGGGCTTTGGCCCAGTACTTC | CASSLTSGGALAQYF
NA | NA | TRBJ1-1 | TRBV29-1 | 12 | TGCAGTCCCTCGTGGGGCCGCCCTGGAGCTTTCTTT | CSPSWGRPGAFF
NA | NA | TRBJ1-2 | TRBV4-1 | 13 | TGCGCCAGCAGCCAAGGGACAGACTATGGCTACACCTTC | CASSQGTDYGYTF
NA | TRBD2 | TRBJ2-1 | TRBV4-3 | 16 | TGCGCCAGCAGCCAAGAACTAGCGGGGGGGCGCAATGAGCAGTTCTTC | CASSQELAGGRNEQFF
NA | NA | TRBJ1-1 | TRBV30 | 14 | TGTGCCTGGAGTAGAGGCCCGATGAGGAGCGAAGCTTTCTTT | CAWSRGPMRSEAFF
large | TRBD2 | TRBJ2-5 | TRBV5-1 | 16 | TGCGCCAGCAGCTTGAATAGCGGGAACATGCAAGAGACCCAGTACTTC | CASSLNSGNMQETQYF
NA | NA | TRBJ2-7 | TRBV6-1 | 17 | TGTGCCAGCAGTGCCCTAGCTCTGGGACGGCTTACCTACGAGCAGTACTTC | CASSALALGRLTYEQYF
once | TRBD2 | TRBJ2-1 | TRBV7-9 | 18 | TGTGCCAGCAGCTCAGACCCGGGACTAGCGGGAGGTAACAATGAGCAGTTCTTC | CASSSDPGLAGGNNEQFF
NA | TRBD1 | TRBJ1-2 | TRBV6-5 | 15 | TGTGCCAGCAGTCCTCACGGGACAGGGGACTATGGCTACACCTTC | CASSPHGTGDYGYTF
NA | NA | TRBJ2-1 | TRBV4-2 | 18 | TGTGCCAGCAGCCAAGCCCCCCTGTCTCGACGGGGCGACAATGAGCAGTTCTTC | CASSQAPLSRRGDNEQFF
NA | TRBD2 | TRBJ2-7 | TRBV28 | 15 | TGTGCCAGCCGGGGGGAAGGAAGCGGACGCTACGAGCAGTACTTC | CASRGEGSGRYEQYF
NA | TRBD2 | TRBJ2-6 | TRBV11-2 | 17 | TGTGCCAGCAGCTCGGGACTAGGGCGTTCTGGGGCCAACGTCCTGACTTTC | CASSSGLGRSGANVLTF
many | NA | TRBJ2-7 | TRBV18 | 15 | TGTGCCAGCTCACCAGAAACGGTTCGAGTCCACGAGCAGTACTTC | CASSPETVRVHEQYF
NA | TRBD1 | TRBJ2-2 | TRBV25-1 | 14 | TGTGCCAGCAATAGGGCAGGGGGCACCGGGGAGCTGTTTTTT | CASNRAGGTGELFF
NA | TRBD1 | TRBJ2-7 | TRBV5-8 | 14 | TGTGCCAGCAGCTTGGGACAGGGGCTCTACGAGCAGTACTTC | CASSLGQGLYEQYF
once | NA | TRBJ2-6 | TRBV3-1/TRBV3-2 | 11 | TGTGCCAGCAGCCAACTTACCGTCCTGACTTTC | CASSQLTVLTF
NA | NA | TRBJ2-7 | TRBV28 | 11 | TGTGCCAGCAGGAAGTATTACGAGCAGTACTTC | CASRKYYEQYF
NA | NA | TRBJ1-2 | TRBV12-3/TRBV12-4 | 11 | TGTGCCAGCAGTTTCCGGGGGGGCTACACCTTC | CASSFRGGYTF
once | TRBD2 | TRBJ2-2 | TRBV7-9 | 17 | TGTGCCAGCAGCCCCTGGACTAGCGATTTGGAGAGGGGGGAGCTGTTTTTT | CASSPWTSDLERGELFF
NA | TRBD2 | TRBJ2-1 | TRBV20-1 | 14 | TGCAGTGCTAGTCCGGCTAGCGGAAACAATGAGCAGTTCTTC | CSASPASGNNEQFF
few | NA | TRBJ2-1 | TRBV3-1/TRBV3-2 | 13 | TGTGCCAGCAGCCAAGGGACAACCAATGAGCAGTTCTTC | CASSQGTTNEQFF